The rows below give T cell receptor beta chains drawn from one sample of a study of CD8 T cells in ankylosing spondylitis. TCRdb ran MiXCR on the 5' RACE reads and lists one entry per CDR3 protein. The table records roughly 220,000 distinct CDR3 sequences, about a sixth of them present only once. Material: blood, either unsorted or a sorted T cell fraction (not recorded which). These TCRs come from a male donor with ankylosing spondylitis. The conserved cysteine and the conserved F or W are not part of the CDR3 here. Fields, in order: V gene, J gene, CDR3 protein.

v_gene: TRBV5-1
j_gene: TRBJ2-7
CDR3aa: ASSPLGGALEQY

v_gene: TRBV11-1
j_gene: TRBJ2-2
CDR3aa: ASSAGPNTGELF

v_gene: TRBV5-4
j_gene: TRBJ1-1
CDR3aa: ASSLDLSSEAF

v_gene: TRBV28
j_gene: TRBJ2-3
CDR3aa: ASSQRDRGLADTQY

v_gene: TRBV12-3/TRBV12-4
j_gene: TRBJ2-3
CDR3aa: ASSLAGGLDTQY

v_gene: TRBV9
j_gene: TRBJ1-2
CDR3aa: ASSARQGANYGYT

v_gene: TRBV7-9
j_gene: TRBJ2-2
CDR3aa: ASSSTRTGNTGELF

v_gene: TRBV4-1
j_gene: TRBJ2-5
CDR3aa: ASSPRDTHSQETQY

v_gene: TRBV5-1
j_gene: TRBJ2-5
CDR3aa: ASSPGQGQETQY

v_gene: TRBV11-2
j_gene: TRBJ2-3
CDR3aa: ASTPGGGGGDTQY

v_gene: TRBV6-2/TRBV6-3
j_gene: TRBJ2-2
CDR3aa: ASSSRTASGGELF

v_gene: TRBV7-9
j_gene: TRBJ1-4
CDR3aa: ASSQVGMSTNEKLF

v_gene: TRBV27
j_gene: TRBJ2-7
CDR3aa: ASKPGQGAHEQY

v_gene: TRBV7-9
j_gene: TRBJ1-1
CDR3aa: ASSSLNRDGTEAF

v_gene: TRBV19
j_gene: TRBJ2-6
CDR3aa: ASTGGANVLT

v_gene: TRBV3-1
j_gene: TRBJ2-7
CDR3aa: ASREEGGSYEQY

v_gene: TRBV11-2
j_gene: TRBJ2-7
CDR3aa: ASSLGPRSYEQY

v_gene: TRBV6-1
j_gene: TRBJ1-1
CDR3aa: ASRHGDVGRNTEAF

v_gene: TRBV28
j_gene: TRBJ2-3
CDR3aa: ASSLAGGPSDTQY

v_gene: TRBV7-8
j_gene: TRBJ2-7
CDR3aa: ASSLKFDEQY

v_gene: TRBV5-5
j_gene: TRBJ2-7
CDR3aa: ASSPRDYSSYEQY

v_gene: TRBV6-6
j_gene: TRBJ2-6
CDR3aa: ASNSGANVLT

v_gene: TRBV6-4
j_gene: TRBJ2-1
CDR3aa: ASSEDSSYNEQF

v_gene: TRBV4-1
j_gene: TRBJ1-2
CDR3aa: ASSQDSGSYGYT

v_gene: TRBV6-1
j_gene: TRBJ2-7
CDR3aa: ASSEIGQGADEQY

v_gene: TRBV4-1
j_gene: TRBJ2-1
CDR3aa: ASSSPGLADEQF

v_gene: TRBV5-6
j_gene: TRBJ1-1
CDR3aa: ASSLVRDRAEAF

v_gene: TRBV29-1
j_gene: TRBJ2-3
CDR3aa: SVAPGETDTQY

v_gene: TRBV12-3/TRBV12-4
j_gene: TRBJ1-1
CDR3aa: AICPDWARAFSGGTEAF

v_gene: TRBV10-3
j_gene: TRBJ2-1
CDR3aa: AISESPPGTSGIRDSLEQF

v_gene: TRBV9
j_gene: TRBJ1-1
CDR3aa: ASSVGTGGRAF

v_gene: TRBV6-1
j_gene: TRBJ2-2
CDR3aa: ASSKQETGELF

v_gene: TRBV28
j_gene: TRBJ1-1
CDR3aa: ASSEMNTEAF

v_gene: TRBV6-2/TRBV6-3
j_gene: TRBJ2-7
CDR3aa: ASSGTTTYEQY

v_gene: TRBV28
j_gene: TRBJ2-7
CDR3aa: ASSDLVGLRSPSEQY

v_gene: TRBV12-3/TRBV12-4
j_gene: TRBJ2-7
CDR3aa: ASSIGGSEQY

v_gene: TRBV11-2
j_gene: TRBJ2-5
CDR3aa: ASTLSPDQETQY

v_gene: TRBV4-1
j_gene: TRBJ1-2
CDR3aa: ASSRHRGHLTGGGYT

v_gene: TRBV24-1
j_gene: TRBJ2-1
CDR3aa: ATSHLGPYNEKF

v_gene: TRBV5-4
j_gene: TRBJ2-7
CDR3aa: ASSFLAGASYEQY

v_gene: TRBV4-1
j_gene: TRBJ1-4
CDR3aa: ASSHPPQGPYNEKLF

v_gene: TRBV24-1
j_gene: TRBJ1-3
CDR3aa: ATSDLQGTRNTIY

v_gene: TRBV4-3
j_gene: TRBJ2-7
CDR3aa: ASSQDRELSYEQY

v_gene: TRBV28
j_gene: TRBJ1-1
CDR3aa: ASSPGHANTEAF

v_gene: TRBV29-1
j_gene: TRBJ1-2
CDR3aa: SVEEEGPHDGYT

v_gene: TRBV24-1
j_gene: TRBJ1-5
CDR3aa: ATKDRGNQPQH

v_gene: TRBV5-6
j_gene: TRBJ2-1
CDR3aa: ASSSGQRYYNEQF

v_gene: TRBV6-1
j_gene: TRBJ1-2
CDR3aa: ASSIGVDYGYT

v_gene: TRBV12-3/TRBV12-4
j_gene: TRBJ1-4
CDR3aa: ASSLGLYEKLF

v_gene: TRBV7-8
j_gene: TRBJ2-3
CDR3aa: ASSRGSTDTQY

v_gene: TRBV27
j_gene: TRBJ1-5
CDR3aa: ASSSDSHQPQH